The present T cell receptor (beta chain) was sequenced within a study of EBV T-cell therapy then PD-1 blockade in nasopharyngeal carcinoma. The sample's treatment: AdE1-LMPpoly-expanded autologous EBV-specific T-cell therapy followed by anti-PD-1 nivolumab. CDR3 size: 16 residues. Germline values: CDR1 SNHLY, CDR2 FYNNEI. The ends were cut back, 2 bases at V and 0 bases at J, with 13 bases in the middle. In its sample, this clone is medium-sized. As yet, its antigen is unknown. Repertoires were generated with immunoSEQ multiplex PCR, while TCRdb's copy carries only in-frame clones and drops some. This sample has 20,000 to 25,000 clones, with 84% found just once.

The gene calls are TRBV2 and TRBJ1-1; the D gene is possibly TRBD1 (5 bases). The clonotype comes from a man aged 35 to 55 with nasopharyngeal carcinoma. The input for sequencing was CD8+ T cells from blood, taken at day 61 from a patient whose treatment included autologous EBV-specific T cells and nivolumab. CDR3 region: CASSEIFGAMNTEAFF. CDR3 bases: TGTGCCAGCAGTGAAATATTTGGGGCCATGAACACTGAAGCTTTCTTT.